This TCR beta chain is from a study of blood T cells in healthy people across ages. Notes on this clonotype: No antigen is known for it.

Sample-barcoded 5' priming and a J-beta primer mix drove a second PCR of about 7 to 12 cycles. One entry per CDR3 protein results from TCRdb running MiXCR on the 5' RACE reads. The table has about 1.4 million distinct CDR3 sequences, roughly 59% seen once. The CDR3 totals 12 residues. The germline gives CDR1 WSHSY, CDR2 SAAADI. V was cut by 2 bases and J by 8 bases, with 9 bases left in between. Samples each yielded at least 5.5 micrograms of total RNA. Study-wide findings and caveats: Significant beta diversity loss was already apparent by age approximately 37, declining roughly linearly. Whereas aged donors had fewer naive CD4+ cells, long-lived donors had more of them and higher diversity.

The receptor comes from a man younger than 30 in good health. This chain uses TRBV10-2 with TRBJ1-2, with D unclear. Sequencing input: blood. The chain's CDR3 is CASSESQKGYTF. For the CDR3, the DNA is TGCGCCAGCAGTGAGAGCCAAAAGGGCTACACCTTC.